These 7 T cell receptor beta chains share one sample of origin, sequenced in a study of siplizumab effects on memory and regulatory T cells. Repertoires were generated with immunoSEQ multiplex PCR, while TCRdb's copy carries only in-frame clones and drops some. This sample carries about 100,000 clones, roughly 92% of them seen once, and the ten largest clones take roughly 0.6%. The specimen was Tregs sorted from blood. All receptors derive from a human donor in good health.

CDR3 sequence: CASSPRWGSGNTIYF. In DNA form, the CDR3 reads TGTGCCAGCAGCCCCCGCTGGGGGTCTGGAAACACCATATATTTT. V is TRBV11-2 and J is TRBJ1-3, with a possible D match to TRBD1 (5 bases). V was trimmed by 5 bases and J by 1 base, leaving 12 bases between them. CDR1 is SGHAT and CDR2 is FQNNGV in the germline V gene. CDR3 length: 15 amino acids.

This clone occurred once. In DNA form, the CDR3 reads TGCGCCAGCAGCCATGTTACTAGCGGGTGGTTCTACGAGCAGTACTTC. It yields the protein CASSHVTSGWFYEQYF. This chain uses TRBV4-1 with TRBJ2-7; 9 bases align to TRBD2. The CDR3 is made up of 16 amino acids. CDR1 MGHRA and CDR2 YSYEKL come from the germline V gene. The ends lost 3 bases at V and 3 bases at J; junction bases unmatched: 9.

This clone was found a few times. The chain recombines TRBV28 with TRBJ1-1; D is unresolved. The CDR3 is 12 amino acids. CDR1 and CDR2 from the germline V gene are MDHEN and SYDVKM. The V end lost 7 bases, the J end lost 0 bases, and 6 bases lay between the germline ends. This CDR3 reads CASNRMNTEAFF. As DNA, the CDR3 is TGTGCCAGCAACCGTATGAACACTGAAGCTTTCTTT.

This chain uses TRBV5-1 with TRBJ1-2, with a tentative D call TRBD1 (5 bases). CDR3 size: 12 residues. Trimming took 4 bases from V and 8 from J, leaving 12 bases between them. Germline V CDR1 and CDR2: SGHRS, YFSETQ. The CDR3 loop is CASSPTRDGYTF. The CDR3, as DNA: TGCGCCAGCAGCCCGACCAGGGACGGCTACACCTTC.

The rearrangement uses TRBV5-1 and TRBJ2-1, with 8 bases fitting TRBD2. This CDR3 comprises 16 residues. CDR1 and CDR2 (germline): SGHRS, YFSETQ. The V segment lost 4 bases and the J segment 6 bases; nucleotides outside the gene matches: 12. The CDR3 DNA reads TGCGCCAGCAGCGCGGGTTCATCGGGACTAGTCAATGAGCAGTTCTTC. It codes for CASSAGSSGLVNEQFF.

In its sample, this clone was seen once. This CDR3 is CASTRGTNEKLFF. The CDR3 nucleotides are TGTGCCAGCACGCGGGGAACTAATGAAAAACTGTTTTTT. This chain joins TRBV6-5 and TRBJ1-4; the D is unclear. Germline CDR1 and CDR2: MNHEY and SVGAGI. This CDR3 is 13 amino acids long. Trimming removed 7 bases from V and 1 base from J, with 7 bases in between.

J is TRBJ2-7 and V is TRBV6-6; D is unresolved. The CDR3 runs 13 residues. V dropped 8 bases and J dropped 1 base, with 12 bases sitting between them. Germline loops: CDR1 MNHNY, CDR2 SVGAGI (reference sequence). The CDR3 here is CASQRAVSYEQYF. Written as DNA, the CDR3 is TGTGCCAGCCAAAGGGCAGTTTCCTACGAGCAGTACTTC.